These 17 T cell receptor beta chains were sequenced from one sample in a study of OX40 agonist ivuxolimab in advanced cancers. This table comes from immunoSEQ multiplex PCR, and its TCRdb copy is limited to in-frame clones, with some not included. The sample has more than 45,000 clones; about 78% are singletons. The sequences come from CD4+ or CD8+ T cells sorted from blood, collected in a trial of the OX40 agonist ivuxolimab. The source is an adult with an advanced solid tumor such as melanoma, head and neck, liver or kidney cancer.

J is TRBJ2-5 and V is TRBV9, with D maybe TRBD2 (5 bases). Looked up from germline, CDR1 is SGDLS and CDR2 is YYNGEE. V was shortened by 4 bases and J by 0 bases, with 13 bases between the two germline ends. CDR3 length: 15 amino acids. In DNA, the CDR3 is TGTGCCAGCAGCCCCCGTATAGCGTACCAAGAGACCCAGTACTTC. Translating it yields CASSPRIAYQETQYF.

V and J are TRBV10-1 and TRBJ1-1, with D perhaps TRBD1 (6 bases). This CDR3 is 16 amino acids long. The germline V and J ends were trimmed by 4 bases and 0 bases, with 15 bases remaining between them. Germline CDR1 WNHNN, CDR2 SYGVQD (reference sequence). The CDR3 sequence is CASSGGQGNVNTEAFF. The CDR3 coding sequence is TGCGCCAGCAGTGGGGGTCAGGGGAACGTGAACACTGAAGCTTTCTTT.

The chain is built from TRBV6-5 and TRBJ1-1, with TRBD1 as a possible D gene (6 bases). The germline V and J ends were trimmed by 0 bases and 7 bases, with 15 bases remaining between them. This CDR3 spans 15 amino acids. Germline CDR1 and CDR2: MNHEY and SVGAGI. As DNA, the CDR3 is TGTGCCAGCAGTTACTCGGGTGGGGGACACGTTGAAGCTTTCTTT. Translation gives CASSYSGGGHVEAFF.

V is TRBV29-1 and J is TRBJ2-1, with 11 positions matching TRBD2. Germline CDR1 reads SQVTM; CDR2 reads ANQGSEA. The CDR3 has 12 residues. The DNA of the CDR3 is TGCACCGGGACTAGCGGATACAATGAGCAGTTCTTC. Its translation: CTGTSGYNEQFF.

The rearrangement joins TRBV18 to TRBJ1-1; no definite D call. This CDR3 is built from 11 residues. Trimming pared 5 bases from V and 3 bases from J, leaving 4 bases between. Germline lookup yields CDR1 KGHSH and CDR2 LQKENI. CDR3 residues: CASSVDTEAFF. CDR3 in DNA: TGTGCCAGCTCAGTTGACACTGAAGCTTTCTTT.

This clone was detected once. The rearrangement links TRBV6-4 to TRBJ1-1, with D possibly TRBD1 on 5 matching bases. CDR1 is MRHNA, CDR2 SNTAGT, per germline. Trimming removed 2 bases at V and 10 bases at J, with 11 bases between. This CDR3 contains 12 residues. CDR3 nucleotide sequence: TGTGCCAGCAGTGACAGGCAGGGTGCAGCTTTCTTT. Protein product: CASSDRQGAAFF.

This chain uses TRBV4-1 with TRBJ2-1, with 13 bases identical to TRBD2. The CDR3 length is 18 residues. V shed 4 bases, J shed 9 bases, and the junction held 15 bases outside the gene matches. CDR1 is MGHRA and CDR2 is YSYEKL in the germline V gene. This chain's CDR3 is CASSPRVILAGGPTEQFF. In DNA, the CDR3 is TGCGCCAGCAGCCCCCGAGTAATACTAGCGGGAGGGCCGACTGAGCAGTTCTTC.

The chain couples TRBV7-9 to TRBJ1-2; D is unresolved. Trimming took off 2 bases at V and 0 bases at J, with 7 bases between the two ends. Germline loops: CDR1 SEHNR, CDR2 FQNEAQ (reference sequence). CDR3 length: 14 residues. The CDR3 DNA reads as TGTGCCAGCAGCTTACCAGGAACTAACTATGGCTACACCTTC. Encoded protein: CASSLPGTNYGYTF.

This chain joins TRBV18 and TRBJ2-1, with D unresolved. The V end was cut by 1 base, the J end by 6 bases, with 1 base between. The germline V gene encodes CDR1 KGHSH and CDR2 LQKENI. The CDR3 sequence is 11 residues long. CDR3 bases: TGTGCCAGCTCACCACTCAATGAGCAGTTCTTC. It encodes CASSPLNEQFF. Full variable domain (remainder filled in from reference TRBV18 and TRBJ2-1): NAGVMQNPRHLVRRRGQEARLRCSPMKGHSHVYWYRQLPEEGLKFMVYLQKENIIDESGMPKERFSAEFPKEGPSILRIQQVVRGDSAAYFCASSPLNEQFFGPGTRLTVL.

On this clone itself: The sample holds other DNA sequences that translate to the same CDR3. V gene TRBV19 combines with J gene TRBJ2-7; TRBD1 aligns across 7 bases. After removal of 6 bases from V and 3 bases from J, the junction contained 2 bases not matched to a gene. The CDR3 length is 12 residues. The germline V gene has CDR1 LNHDA and CDR2 SQIVND (reference sequence). The CDR3: CASSRTGYEQYF. The CDR3 coding sequence is TGTGCCAGTAGCCGGACAGGCTACGAGCAGTACTTC.

The V and J genes are TRBV6-5 and TRBJ1-2; possibly TRBD1 for D (5 bases). Germline V CDR1 and CDR2: MNHEY, SVGAGI. This CDR3 region has 15 residues. Trimming shortened V by 0 bases and J by 2 bases, and 10 bases separated the two germline ends. DNA for the CDR3: TGTGCCAGCAGTTACTCGATCTCAGGGAACTATGGCTACACCTTC. Translated, it gives CASSYSISGNYGYTF.

This chain uses TRBV5-4 with TRBJ1-2; possibly TRBD1 for D (5 bases). CDR1 is SGHNT and CDR2 is YYREEE in the germline V gene (reference sequence). The CDR3 runs to 13 residues. Trimming pared 0 bases from V and 7 bases from J, leaving 10 bases between. For the CDR3, the DNA is TGTGCCAGCAGCTTGGCCGGGGGATCTGGCTACACCTTC. This translates into CASSLAGGSGYTF.

V usage is TRBV28 and J usage is TRBJ1-2; 8 bases are a match to TRBD1. The CDR3 is made up of 15 amino acids. CDR1 MDHEN and CDR2 SYDVKM come from the germline V gene. Trimming took 6 bases from V and 4 from J; bases not matched to a gene: 10. The CDR3 spells CASSLRTGLFYGYTF. CDR3 nucleotide sequence: TGTGCCAGCAGCCTGCGGACAGGGCTCTTCTATGGCTACACCTTC.

The CDR3 coding sequence is TGTGCCAGCTCACCACGCGGGCAGACAGGGGTGATGAACACTGAAGCTTTCTTT. Amino acid sequence: CASSPRGQTGVMNTEAFF. This chain links TRBV18 with TRBJ1-1; 8 bases line up with TRBD1. Germline-derived CDR1 and CDR2 are KGHSH and LQKENI. This CDR3 has 18 amino acids. Trimming cost V 1 base and J 0 bases; bases outside gene matches: 10.

The chain combines TRBV28 with TRBJ1-2; unclear D gene. V lost 7 bases, J lost 6 bases, and 18 bases lay in between. Per germline, CDR1 MDHEN and CDR2 SYDVKM. This CDR3 is 14 amino acids long. The chain's CDR3 is CASTDRRSPNGYTF. CDR3 DNA: TGTGCCAGCACCGACCGACGGTCCCCGAATGGCTACACCTTC.

The V and J genes are TRBV5-1 and TRBJ2-3; 9 bases align to TRBD1. The junction had 2 bases not matched to a gene; V was cut back by 0 bases and J by 9 bases. Germline values: CDR1 SGHRS, CDR2 YFSETQ. The CDR3 runs to 13 residues. CDR3 sequence reads: CASSLGTGGTQYF. In DNA form, the CDR3 reads TGCGCCAGCAGCTTGGGAACAGGGGGCACGCAGTATTTT.

The chain carries TRBV27 and TRBJ1-4; unclear D gene. This CDR3 comprises 12 residues. V dropped 5 bases and J dropped 6 bases, with 7 bases sitting between them. In germline, CDR1 is MNHEY, CDR2 SMNVEV (reference sequence). The CDR3 DNA follows: TGTGCCAGCAGTGATCGACATGAAAAACTGTTTTTT. As protein: CASSDRHEKLFF.